This paragraph reports one T cell receptor (beta chain). Its antigen has not been determined. The record has no base qualities; no much larger clone is one base away. Its CDR3 holds 16 amino acids, cysteine through phenylalanine. Only the CDR3 part of the read is kept: 48 bases, read in frame from the first base. In the germline V gene, CDR1 corresponds to SQVTM and CDR2 to ANQGSEA. V is trimmed back by 6 bases and J by 0 bases, and the junction contains 8 bases that no gene match accounts for. Lesional scalp punch biopsies and peripheral blood were obtained from alopecia areata patients. PBMCs were isolated by density centrifugation and stained for CD3, CD4 and CD8, after which CD4+ and CD8+ T cells were sorted on a FACSAria. This entry belongs to a study of CD8+ T cells in alopecia areata (dated by TCRdb to 2017 to 2018). General notes on the study: The treated patients took part in an open-label pilot trial in which moderate-to-severe alopecia areata was treated with oral tofacitinib at 5 to 10 mg twice daily. Amplification of TCRbeta CDR3 regions was done by immunoSEQ multiplex PCR using 35 Vbeta forward primers and 13 Jbeta reverse primers. RNA was extracted with the PAXgene miRNA kit for fixed scalp, the miRNeasy kit for PBMCs, and the RNeasy kit for mouse skin. In humans, TCRbeta sequencing was performed on scalp tissue and on sorted CD4+ and CD8+ peripheral blood T cells from healthy controls and from patients with patchy or totalis/universalis alopecia areata. Scalp clonality was compared among normal scalp (n=4), patchy alopecia areata scalp (n=8), and alopecia totalis/universalis scalp (n=8). Biopsies were taken from tofacitinib-treated patients at baseline and at 4 and 24 weeks of treatment, and a later scalp biopsy was taken in several of the tofacitinib-treated patients. Tofacitinib was given for 6 to 18 months, followed by 6 months of follow-up off drug to assess delayed response and recurrence. In both human patients and the C3H/HeJ mouse model, the study applied high-throughput TCRbeta sequencing to look at T cell clonal expansion in alopecia areata.

Overall study outcomes, separate from this receptor: Compared with normal scalp, lesional scalp had higher clonality and more expanded CD8+ clones, particularly in alopecia totalis/universalis, a pattern that suggests antigenic drive. Shared TCR sequences between patients were less evident than in mice, which may be partly attributable to HLA diversity in the patient population. Scalp TCR repertoire analysis is complicated because resident alphabeta T cells in normal human skin are also sequenced, whereas mouse skin is dominated by gammadelta T cells.

Library construction relied on the immunoSEQ multiplex PCR assay. RNA was extracted from all samples and reverse transcribed into cDNA, which served as template for TCR sequencing. First-strand cDNA was synthesized with SuperScript III using a 2:1 mix of oligo-dT and random hexamers. A synthetic immune receptor repertoire was used to measure amplification bias, and any remaining bias was corrected computationally. Processing in the source paper ran as follows. Raw reads were preprocessed to remove errors, and CDR3 was defined according to IMGT conventions as the region from the conserved cysteine to phenylalanine. To get clonality, Shannon entropy was normalized by log2 of the number of productive unique TCRs and the result was subtracted from 1. Whether scalp clones were CD4 or CD8 was inferred by matching scalp TCRbeta sequences against CD4 and CD8 repertoires sorted from blood. Imported from immuneACCESS, the table was reduced by TCRdb to in-frame sequences with V and J called. These copies leave out some clones; in studies compared against another copy, an unresolved V gene accounts for under half, and the cause of the remainder is not known. V, J and clone size reflect that table, while D and trimming were determined from the DNA. Across this sample there are around 98,000 clones, with less than 50% seen only once. The biggest ten clones account for around 0.8% of the sample.

Here the chain combines TRBV29-1 and TRBJ2-6, with 7 central nucleotides matching TRBD1. This TCR was recovered from a human donor with alopecia areata. The specimen was CD4+ T cells sorted from blood. CDR3 region: CSVGTDVSSGANVLTF. The nucleotide sequence is given as TGCAGCGTGGGGACAGACGTAAGCTCTGGGGCCAACGTCCTGACTTTC. Joined to the reference TRBV29-1 and TRBJ2-6 proteins, this CDR3 gives the full variable domain: SAVISQKPSRDICQRGTSLTIQCQVDSQVTMMFWYRQQPGQSLTLIATANQGSEATYESGFVIDKFPISRPNLTFSTLTVSNMSPEDSSIYLCSVGTDVSSGANVLTFGAGSRLTVL.